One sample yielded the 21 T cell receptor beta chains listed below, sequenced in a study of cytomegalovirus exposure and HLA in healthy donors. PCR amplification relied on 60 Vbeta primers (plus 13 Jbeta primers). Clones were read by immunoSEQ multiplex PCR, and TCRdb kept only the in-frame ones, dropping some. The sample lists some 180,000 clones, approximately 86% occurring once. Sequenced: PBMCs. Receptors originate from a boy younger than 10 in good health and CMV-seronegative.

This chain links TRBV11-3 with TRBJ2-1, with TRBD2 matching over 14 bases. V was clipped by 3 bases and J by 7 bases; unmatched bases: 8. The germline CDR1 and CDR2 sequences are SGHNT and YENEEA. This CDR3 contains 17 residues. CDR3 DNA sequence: TGTGCCAGCAGCTTGGGACTAGCGGGGGCTTTTCGAAATGAGCAGTTCTTC. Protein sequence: CASSLGLAGAFRNEQFF.

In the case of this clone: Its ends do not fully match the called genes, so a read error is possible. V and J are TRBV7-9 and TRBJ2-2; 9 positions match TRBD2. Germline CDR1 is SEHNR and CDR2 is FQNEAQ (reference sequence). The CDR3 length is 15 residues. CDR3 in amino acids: CSSSLEGLAAGELFF. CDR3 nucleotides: TGTTCCAGCAGCTTAGAGGGACTAGCTGCCGGGGAGCTGTTTTTT.

This chain's CDR3 is CSVAERGYEQYF. The CDR3, as DNA: TGCAGCGTCGCGGAGCGGGGCTACGAGCAGTACTTC. The V call is TRBV29-1, the J call TRBJ2-7, with 7 bases fitting TRBD2. V lost 6 bases to trimming and J lost 3 bases; unmatched junction nucleotides: 5. The CDR3 totals 12 residues. Germline CDR1 reads SQVTM; CDR2 reads ANQGSEA.

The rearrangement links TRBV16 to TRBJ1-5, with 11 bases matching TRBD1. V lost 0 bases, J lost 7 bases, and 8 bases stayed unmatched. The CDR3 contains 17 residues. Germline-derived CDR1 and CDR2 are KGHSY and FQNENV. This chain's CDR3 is CASSQSRTGGAGQPQHF. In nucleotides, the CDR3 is TGTGCCAGCAGCCAATCGAGGACAGGGGGCGCAGGGCAGCCCCAGCATTTT.

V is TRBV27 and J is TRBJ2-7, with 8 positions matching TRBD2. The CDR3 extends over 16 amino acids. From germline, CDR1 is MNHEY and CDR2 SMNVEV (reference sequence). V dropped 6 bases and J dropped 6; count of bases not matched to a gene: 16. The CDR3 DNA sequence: TGTGCCAGCAGCCCCCTGGGAGCGGGAGACGGGAGCGAGCAGTACTTC. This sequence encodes CASSPLGAGDGSEQYF.

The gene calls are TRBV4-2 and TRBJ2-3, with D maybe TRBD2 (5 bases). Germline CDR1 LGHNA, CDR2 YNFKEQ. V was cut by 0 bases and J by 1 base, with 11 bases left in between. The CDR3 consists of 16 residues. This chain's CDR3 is CASSQEGYSGTDTQYF. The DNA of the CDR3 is TGTGCCAGCAGCCAAGAAGGATATAGCGGCACAGATACGCAGTATTTT.

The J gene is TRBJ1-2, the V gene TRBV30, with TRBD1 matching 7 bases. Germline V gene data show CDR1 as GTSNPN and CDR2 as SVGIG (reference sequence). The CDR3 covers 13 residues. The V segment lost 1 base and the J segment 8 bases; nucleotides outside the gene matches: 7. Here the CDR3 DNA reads TGTGCCTGGAGTGGGAGACAGGGAAGCGGCTACACCTTC. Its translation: CAWSGRQGSGYTF.

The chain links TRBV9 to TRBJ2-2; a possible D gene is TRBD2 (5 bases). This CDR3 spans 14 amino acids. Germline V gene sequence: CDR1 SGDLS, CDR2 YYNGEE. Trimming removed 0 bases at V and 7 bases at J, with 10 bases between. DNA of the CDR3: TGTGCCAGCAGCGTAGTTGAGGGAATCGGGGAGCTGTTTTTT. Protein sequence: CASSVVEGIGELFF.

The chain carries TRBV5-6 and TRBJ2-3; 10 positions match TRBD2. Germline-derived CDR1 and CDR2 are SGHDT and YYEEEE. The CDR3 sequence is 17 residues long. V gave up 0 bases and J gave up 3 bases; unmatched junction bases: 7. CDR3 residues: CASSLERGGRRTDTQYF. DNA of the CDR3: TGTGCCAGCAGCTTGGAGCGGGGGGGCCGCAGGACAGATACGCAGTATTTT.

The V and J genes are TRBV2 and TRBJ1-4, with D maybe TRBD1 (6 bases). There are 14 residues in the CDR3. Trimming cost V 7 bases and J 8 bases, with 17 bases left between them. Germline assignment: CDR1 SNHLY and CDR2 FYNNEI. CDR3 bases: TGTGCCAGCATTCAGGGACAAAGCGTAGAAAAACTGTTTTTT. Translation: CASIQGQSVEKLFF.

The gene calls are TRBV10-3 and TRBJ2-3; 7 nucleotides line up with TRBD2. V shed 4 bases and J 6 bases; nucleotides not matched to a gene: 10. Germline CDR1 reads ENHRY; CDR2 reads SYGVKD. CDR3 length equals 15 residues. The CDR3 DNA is TGTGCCATCAGTGCGGACGGGAGGCCGGGCGATACGCAGTATTTT. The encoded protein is CAISADGRPGDTQYF.

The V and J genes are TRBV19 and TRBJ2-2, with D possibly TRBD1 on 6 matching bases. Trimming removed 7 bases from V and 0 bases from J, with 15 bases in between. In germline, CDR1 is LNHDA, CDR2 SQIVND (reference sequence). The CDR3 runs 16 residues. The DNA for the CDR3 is TGTGCCAGTACCCCTTACGGGGACACGAACACCGGGGAGCTGTTTTTT. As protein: CASTPYGDTNTGELFF.

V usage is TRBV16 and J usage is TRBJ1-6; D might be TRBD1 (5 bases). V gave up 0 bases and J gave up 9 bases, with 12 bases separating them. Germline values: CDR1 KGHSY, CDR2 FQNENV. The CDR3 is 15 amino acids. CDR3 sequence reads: CASSQSPVQASPLHF. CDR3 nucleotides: TGTGCCAGCAGCCAATCGCCGGTACAGGCTTCACCCCTCCACTTT.

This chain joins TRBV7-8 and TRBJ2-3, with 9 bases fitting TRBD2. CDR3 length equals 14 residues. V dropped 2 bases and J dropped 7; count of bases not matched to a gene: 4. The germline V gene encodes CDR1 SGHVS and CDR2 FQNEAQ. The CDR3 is CASSLSGRSYTQYF. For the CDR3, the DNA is TGTGCCAGCAGCTTAAGCGGGAGGTCCTATACGCAGTATTTT.

CDR3 protein: CASSLERTEDPGELFF. In DNA form, the CDR3 reads TGTGCCAGCAGCTTAGAAAGGACAGAGGACCCCGGGGAGCTGTTTTTT. The chain couples TRBV11-2 to TRBJ2-2; possible D gene TRBD1, 6 bases. This CDR3 contains 16 residues. Germline values: CDR1 SGHAT, CDR2 FQNNGV. V was trimmed by 0 bases and J by 6 bases, leaving 14 bases between them.

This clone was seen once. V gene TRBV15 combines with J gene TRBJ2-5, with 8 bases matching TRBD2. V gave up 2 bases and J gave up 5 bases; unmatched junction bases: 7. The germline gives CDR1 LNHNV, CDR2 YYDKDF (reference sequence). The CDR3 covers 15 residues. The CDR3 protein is CATSRTGTSSETQYF. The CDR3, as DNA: TGTGCCACCAGCAGAACCGGGACTAGTTCCGAGACCCAGTACTTC.

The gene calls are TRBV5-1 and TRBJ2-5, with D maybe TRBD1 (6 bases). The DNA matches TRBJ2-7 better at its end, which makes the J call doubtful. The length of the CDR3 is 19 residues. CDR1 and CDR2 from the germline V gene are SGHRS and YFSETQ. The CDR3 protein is CASSPSTGAPSLRRYEQYF. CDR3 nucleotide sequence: TGCGCCAGCAGCCCCTCGACAGGAGCCCCTTCACTCCGGAGGTACGAGCAGTACTTC.

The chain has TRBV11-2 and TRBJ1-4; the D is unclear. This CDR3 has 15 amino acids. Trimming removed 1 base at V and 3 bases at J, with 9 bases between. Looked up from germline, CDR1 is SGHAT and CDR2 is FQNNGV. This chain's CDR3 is CASSLVGSPNEKLFF. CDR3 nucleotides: TGTGCCAGCAGCTTAGTAGGGAGCCCTAATGAAAAACTGTTTTTT.

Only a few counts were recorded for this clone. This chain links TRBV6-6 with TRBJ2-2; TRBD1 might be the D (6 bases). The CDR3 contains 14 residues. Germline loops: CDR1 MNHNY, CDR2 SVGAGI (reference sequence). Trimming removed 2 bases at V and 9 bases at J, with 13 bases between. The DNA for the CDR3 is TGTGCCAGCAGTTACAACAGGGAAATCAGGGAGCTGTTTTTT. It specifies CASSYNREIRELFF.

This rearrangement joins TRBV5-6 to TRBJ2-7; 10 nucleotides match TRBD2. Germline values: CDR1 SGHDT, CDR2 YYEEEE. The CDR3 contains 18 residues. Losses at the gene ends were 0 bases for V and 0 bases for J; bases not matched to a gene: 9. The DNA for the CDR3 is TGTGCCAGCAGCTTGGGGTTCGGACTAGCGGTGAACTCCTACGAGCAGTACTTC. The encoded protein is CASSLGFGLAVNSYEQYF.

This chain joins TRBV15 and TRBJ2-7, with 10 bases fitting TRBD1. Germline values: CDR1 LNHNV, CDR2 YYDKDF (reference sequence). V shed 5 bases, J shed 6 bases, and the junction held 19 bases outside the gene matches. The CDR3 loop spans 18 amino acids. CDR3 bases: TGTGCCACCAGCGACCCGGGACAGGGGCACGGAAGGTCGGGCGAGCAGTACTTC. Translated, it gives CATSDPGQGHGRSGEQYF.